The 11 T cell receptor beta chains below come from one sample, sequenced in a study of blood T cell repertoires in COVID-19. Sequenced by immunoSEQ multiplex PCR; TCRdb stores in-frame clones only, minus some. The sample holds about 380,000 clones, roughly 91% seen once. The sample taken for sequencing was PBMCs or T cells enriched from blood (not recorded which). The receptors stem from a young woman who had recovered from COVID-19.

The chain employs TRBV24-1 and TRBJ1-4; D perhaps matches TRBD1 (5 bases). This CDR3 has 13 amino acids. The V gene lost 6 bases and the J gene lost 7 bases, with 11 bases spanning the gap. Germline CDR1 reads KGHDR; CDR2 reads SFDVKD. CDR3 DNA sequence: TGTGCCACCAGTCCAGGGTTGGGTGAAAAACTGTTTTTT. Protein sequence: CATSPGLGEKLFF.

The sample holds one count of this clone. The rearrangement uses TRBV15 and TRBJ1-4, with D perhaps matching TRBD1 (6 bases). Germline lookup yields CDR1 LNHNV and CDR2 YYDKDF (reference sequence). CDR3 size: 14 residues. V was cut by 5 bases and J by 7 bases, with 14 bases left in between. The CDR3 DNA is TGTGCCACCAGCGCCAGACAGGAACCTGAAAAACTGTTTTTT. Its protein is CATSARQEPEKLFF.

The chain combines TRBV5-1 with TRBJ2-2; D gene uncertain. The CDR3 totals 19 residues. V lost 2 bases to trimming and J lost 5 bases, with 25 bases between them. Germline CDR1 SGHRS, CDR2 YFSETQ. The CDR3 here is CASSFPPGQVQVETGELFF. DNA for the CDR3: TGCGCCAGCAGCTTCCCACCCGGTCAGGTCCAGGTCGAAACCGGGGAGCTGTTTTTT. Combining the CDR3 with reference TRBV5-1 and TRBJ2-2 gives the whole variable domain KAGVTQTPRYLIKTRGQQVTLSCSPISGHRSVSWYQQTPGQGLQFLFEYFSETQRNKGNFPGRFSGRQFSNSRSEMNVSTLELGDSALYLCASSFPPGQVQVETGELFFGEGSRLTVL.

The J gene is TRBJ2-1, the V gene TRBV20-1, with 10 bases identical to TRBD2. The CDR3 extends over 15 amino acids. Germline V gives CDR1 DFQATT, CDR2 SNEGSKA (reference sequence). Unmatched junction bases numbered 10, after V lost 3 bases and J lost 8 bases. CDR3 DNA: TGCAGTGCTAGTCGAGCGGGGGGGCCGAGCGATGAGCAGTTCTTC. It translates to CSASRAGGPSDEQFF.

The V and J genes are TRBV2 and TRBJ1-2; D perhaps matches TRBD1 (6 bases). The CDR3 loop spans 16 amino acids. CDR1 and CDR2 from the germline V gene are SNHLY and FYNNEI. V lost 4 bases and J lost 4, with 19 bases in between. The CDR3 spells CASSGVRGTSSYGYTF. In DNA, the CDR3 is TGTGCCAGCAGTGGAGTCAGGGGAACTTCCTCCTATGGCTACACCTTC.

The DNA of the CDR3 is TGTGCCAGCAGTGAGGGGGCCGGTATGAGGGAGACCCAGTACTTC. Translating it yields CASSEGAGMRETQYF. The rearrangement links TRBV6-1 to TRBJ2-5; tentative D call: TRBD1 (6 bases). Germline values: CDR1 MNHNS, CDR2 SASEGT. V lost 3 bases, J lost 5 bases, and 16 bases lay in between. This CDR3 contains 15 residues.

This chain links TRBV6-5 with TRBJ1-3, with D possibly being TRBD1 (5 bases). V shed 8 bases and J shed 4 bases, with 12 bases lying between them. The CDR3 is 13 residues long. From germline, CDR1 is MNHEY and CDR2 SVGAGI. In nucleotides, the CDR3 is TGTGCCAGCGGGGCTTACCCCGGAAACACCATATATTTT. It codes for CASGAYPGNTIYF.

This clone was found a few times. The J gene is TRBJ2-7, the V gene TRBV5-4, with TRBD1 matching 9 bases. Germline CDR1 SGHNT, CDR2 YYREEE (reference sequence). V dropped 4 bases and J dropped 2; count of bases not matched to a gene: 7. This CDR3 region has 15 residues. The CDR3, as DNA: TGTGCCAGCAGCACCGACAGGGGGGGGACCTACGAGCAGTACTTC. This encodes CASSTDRGGTYEQYF.

V is TRBV7-9 and J is TRBJ1-1; 7 bases map to TRBD1. In germline, CDR1 is SEHNR, CDR2 FQNEAQ (reference sequence). After removal of 1 base from V and 1 base from J, the junction contained 6 bases not matched to a gene. This CDR3 region has 16 residues. The CDR3 nucleotides are TGTGCCAGCAGCTTAGTACAAGGGGGCCCGAACACTGAAGCTTTCTTT. Residues: CASSLVQGGPNTEAFF.

The sample holds a few counts of this clone. The gene calls are TRBV25-1 and TRBJ2-5; no firm D call. The CDR3 runs 11 residues. Germline CDR1 MGHDK, CDR2 SYGVNS. Trimming took off 7 bases at V and 3 bases at J, with 6 bases between the two ends. The DNA for the CDR3 is TGTGCCAGCACCGGAGAAGAGACCCAGTACTTC. Protein product: CASTGEETQYF.

CDR3 residues: CSGGTGASTGELFF. The CDR3 DNA follows: TGCAGCGGGGGGACAGGGGCATCCACCGGGGAGCTGTTTTTT. The genes are TRBV29-1 and TRBJ2-2; 10 nucleotides agree with TRBD1. After removal of 7 bases from V and 4 bases from J, the junction contained 6 bases not matched to a gene. Germline CDR1 SQVTM, CDR2 ANQGSEA. The length of the CDR3 is 14 residues.